This record looks at one T cell receptor (beta chain) sequence and its context. Its antigen remains unidentified. One base away there is no much larger clone; base qualities are not given. This entry is derived from a study of T cell responses to AZD1222 COVID-19 vaccine listed by TCRdb under 2021. In terms of the full investigation: Because spike-specific TCR depth and breadth did not differ between the two schedules, AZD1222 recipients who got a second dose at roughly 4 weeks were pooled with those who got a second dose at roughly 12 weeks. TCR sequencing covered some 250 trial participants: 200 to 210 given two doses of AZD1222 and 26 given two doses of MenACWY control vaccine. Trial participants were enrolled by age into subgroups of 18-55, 56-69 and 70-plus years, and around 150, 29 and 61 TCR-sequenced participants, respectively, were included in these subgroups. Overall study outcomes, separate from this receptor: The vaccine-associated CD4 TCRs covered the entire spike protein, and the dominant responses fell in regions 160-218 and 743-854. A significant rise in spike-specific TCR breadth and depth was observed after two AZD1222 doses relative to day 0 and relative to MenACWY recipients. In the small 56-69-year group, the increase in depth fell short of significance, most likely because of low power. Most participants were white British and females outnumbered males, and the authors suggested that clonal diversity may have been underestimated. Because no samples from the day 14 peak response were available, repertoires could be characterized only after the peak T cell response. Conclusions about previously exposed vaccinees were limited because only a handful of AZD1222 recipients were SARS-CoV-2 seropositive at baseline. Nearly half of unique spike-specific TCRs reportedly recognized epitopes outside regions mutated in the B.1.351 and B.1.1.7 variants.

This specimen's time point label, per the study, means: baseline before first vaccination. Samples from vaccinated people were obtained from the UK trials COV001 and COV002, which included a single-blind randomized controlled phase 2/3 trial of AZD1222 (ChAdOx1 nCoV-19) in healthy adults. For TCRbeta chain sequencing, PBMC samples were collected from trial participants at day 0 and at day 28 after the second dose. V drops 3 bases and J drops 5 bases, leaving 8 bases in between. Based on the germline V gene (reference sequence), the CDR1 and CDR2 sequences are SGHNT and YYREEE. The CDR3 has 12 amino acids, counting the end cysteine and phenylalanine. Kept here is only the CDR3 DNA, which spans 36 bases and is read in frame from base 1. The CDR3 regions of human TCRbeta chains were analyzed by immunosequencing. On the study's bioinformatics: TCRs in the repertoires were compared against a reference library of SARS-CoV-2-specific TCRs that had been generated with the MIRA antigen-specificity platform. Breadth meant the fraction of unique TCRs that were SARS-CoV-2-associated, whereas depth meant the fraction of total T cells that were SARS-CoV-2-associated. Using the MIRA data, each spike-specific TCR was assigned both to the spike region to which the TCR was reactive and to a CD4 or CD8 class. Log10-transformed breadth and depth values were compared by one-way ANOVA with Sidak's multiple comparisons tests. Not all clones reach the TCRdb copy of this immuneACCESS table, which keeps in-frame sequences only. Checked studies attribute under half of the gap to unresolved V genes and leave the rest unexplained. V, J and clone size derive from that table, while D and trimming were established from the DNA sequence. Present in this sample are around 91,000 clones, about 88% of which were seen just once. About a fifth of the sample goes to the ten largest clones.

This TCR derives from an adult in good health. The chain links TRBV5-4 with TRBJ1-2; a tentative D match to TRBD1 spans 6 bases. The sample was peripheral blood, taken on day 0 of AZD1222 vaccination. The CDR3 region: CASSSDSYGYTF. The DNA sequence is TGTGCCAGCAGCTCGGACAGTTATGGCTACACCTTC.